The following is a TCR beta chain sequence with its context. The CDR3 consists of 14 residues. Trimming cost V 6 bases and J 4 bases; bases outside gene matches: 9. The V gene's germline CDR1 is SNHLY and CDR2 FYNNEI. The data originate from a study of blood T cell repertoires in COVID-19. Looking at the study overall: Acute and convalescent COVID-19 samples came from the United States, Italy and Spain. PBMCs, B-cell-depleted T cells, or T cells were the source of the cDNA or gDNA that made up the material.

In the authors' workflow: The assay estimated nucleated cells by amplifying reference gene primers. Method: immunoSEQ multiplex PCR; TCRdb's copy keeps in-frame clones and lacks some. V, J and clone size reflect that table, while D and trimming were determined from the DNA. The data contain under 150,000 clones, 75% to 90% of them seen just once; the ten biggest clones take up approximately 2.5%. The chain links TRBV2 to TRBJ2-7, with TRBD1 identical over 7 bases. The TCR originated in a man aged 25 to 40 with acute or convalescent COVID-19. Specimen: peripheral blood. The CDR3 nucleotides read TGTGCCAGCAGGTTAGAGGACAGGAGATACGAGCAGTACGTC. As protein: CASRLEDRRYEQYV.